This T cell receptor (beta chain) was observed in a study of cytomegalovirus exposure and HLA in healthy donors. Both 60 Vbeta primers and 13 Jbeta primers went into the PCR. The data were produced by immunoSEQ multiplex PCR, yet TCRdb's version contains in-frame clones alone and is incomplete. The profile covers 40,000 to 55,000 clones, with roughly 75% appearing a single time and more than 6.5% taken by the ten largest. The V segment lost 8 bases and the J segment 0 bases; nucleotides outside the gene matches: 3. The CDR3 spans 13 residues. Germline CDR1 and CDR2: MNHEY and SVGAGI. V gene TRBV6-5 combines with J gene TRBJ2-7, with TRBD1 identical over 8 bases. The sequence was obtained from a man aged 30-40 years in good health and CMV-seropositive. The sample consisted of PBMCs. The CDR3 spells CASEGQASYEQYF. DNA of the CDR3: TGTGCCAGCGAGGGACAGGCCTCCTACGAGCAGTACTTC.